These T cell receptor beta chains were read from a single sample in a study of cytomegalovirus exposure and HLA in healthy donors. Clones were read by immunoSEQ multiplex PCR, and TCRdb kept only the in-frame ones, dropping some. The sample has about 79,000 clones; roughly 93% are singletons. Specimen: PBMCs. The receptors come from a young woman in good health and CMV-seronegative. The CDR3 runs from the conserved cysteine through the conserved F or W. The D gene is left open where the match is weak. Not every row has a clone size; where given, it reads once, few, many or a size class.

clone_size j_call d_call v_call cdr3_nt cdr3_aa
NA TRBJ2-2 TRBD1 TRBV2 TGTGCCAGCAGTCCGGGACAGGGTCGAACCGGGGAGCTGTTTTTT CASSPGQGRTGELFF
NA TRBJ2-7 NA TRBV6-6 TGTGCCAGCAGCCGACAGTCCTACGAGCAGTACTTC CASSRQSYEQYF
NA TRBJ2-7 NA TRBV5-1 TGCGCCAGCATGACAGATCACTCCTACGAGCAGTACTTC CASMTDHSYEQYF
few TRBJ1-2 TRBD1 TRBV30 TGTGCCTGGAGTTACGGGACAGGGGGATTTCATGGCTACACCTTC CAWSYGTGGFHGYTF
NA TRBJ1-1 NA TRBV7-2 TGTGCCAGCAGCTTAGATTTTGATCGGGGTCGGGGAGCTTTCTTT CASSLDFDRGRGAFF
NA TRBJ2-3 TRBD1 TRBV6-6 TGTGCCAGCAGTTTCGTCCGGGACAGTAGCACAGATACGCAGTATTTT CASSFVRDSSTDTQYF
NA TRBJ1-1 TRBD1 TRBV15 TGTGCCACCAGCTACGCAGGGGGGAGTGAAGCTTTCTTT CATSYAGGSEAFF
NA TRBJ2-3 NA TRBV30 TGTGCCTGGACAGGGGGCACAGATACGCAGTATTTT CAWTGGTDTQYF
NA TRBJ2-3 NA TRBV28 TGTGCCAGCAGTTCTAGCCGAAGTTTCAGGGGAGATACGCAGTATTTT CASSSSRSFRGDTQYF
NA TRBJ2-2 NA TRBV30 TGTGCCTGGAGAGTTTACCTCGGGGTTACTTTCGGGGAGCTGTTTTTT CAWRVYLGVTFGELFF
NA TRBJ2-1 NA TRBV7-9 TGTGCCAGCAGCTTACGTTCAGGGTCTACGGTCGGGCAGTTCTTC CASSLRSGSTVGQFF
NA TRBJ2-7 NA TRBV6-1 TGTGCCAGCAGTGACTTGACAGGTCCTCACCTGTACTTC CASSDLTGPHLYF
NA TRBJ1-2 NA TRBV6-4 TGTGCCAGCAGTGAAAGGGAGGACGGTAGGAGCTACACCTTC CASSEREDGRSYTF
NA TRBJ2-1 TRBD2 TRBV11-2 TGTGCCAGCACCGCAGGTGGCGGGGGGGCCGTCTACAATGAGCAGTTCTTC CASTAGGGGAVYNEQFF
NA TRBJ2-7 NA TRBV27 TGTGCCAGCAGTTTAGAGGGGGGGGACATCTACGAGCAGTACTTC CASSLEGGDIYEQYF
NA TRBJ1-2 TRBD1 TRBV2 TGTGCCAGCAGTGCTGGACAGGGAACTAACTATGGCTACACCTTC CASSAGQGTNYGYTF
NA TRBJ1-2 TRBD1 TRBV5-6 TGTGCCAGCAGCTTGTCCGGGACAGGGTATGGCTACACCTTC CASSLSGTGYGYTF
NA TRBJ1-1 TRBD1 TRBV18 TGTGCCAGCTCGCCCTGGGACAGTTTGAACACTGAAGCTTTCTTT CASSPWDSLNTEAFF
NA TRBJ1-5 NA TRBV28 TGTGCCAGCAGTCCCAGTCTGGGCAATCAGCCCCAGCATTTT CASSPSLGNQPQHF
NA TRBJ2-7 NA TRBV19 TGTGCCAGTAGGATGGACACCAGGGGCACCTACGAGCAGTACTTC CASRMDTRGTYEQYF
NA TRBJ1-1 NA TRBV30 TGTGCCTGGAGTAGACAGCTCCAAGCTTTCTTT CAWSRQLQAFF
NA TRBJ2-2 NA TRBV12-5 TGTGCTAGTGGCCCCGGACAGACTAACACCGGGGAGCTGTTTTTT CASGPGQTNTGELFF
NA TRBJ1-2 NA TRBV19 TGTGCCAGTAAGCCCTCGGGGGTTACCAGTTATGGCTACACCTTC CASKPSGVTSYGYTF